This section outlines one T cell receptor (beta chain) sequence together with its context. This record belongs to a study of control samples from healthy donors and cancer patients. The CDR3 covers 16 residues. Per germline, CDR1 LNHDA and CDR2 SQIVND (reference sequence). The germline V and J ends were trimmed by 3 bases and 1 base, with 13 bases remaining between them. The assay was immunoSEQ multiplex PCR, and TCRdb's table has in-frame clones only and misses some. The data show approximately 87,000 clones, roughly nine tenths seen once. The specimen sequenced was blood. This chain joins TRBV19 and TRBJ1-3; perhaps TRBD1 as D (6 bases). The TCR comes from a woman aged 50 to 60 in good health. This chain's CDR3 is CASSIRQGYSGNTIYF. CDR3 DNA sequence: TGTGCCAGTAGTATTCGGCAGGGGTATTCTGGAAACACCATATATTTT.